This T cell receptor (beta chain) appears in the sequencing data of a study of early T cells in non-severe SARS-CoV-2 infection. On the study more broadly: It was bulk RNA from unsorted whole blood that was sequenced, and the chains were unpaired. Study-level results: Anti-spike CD8 specificities were favored by VDJdb matching, whose results missed private and CD4 specificities.

V trimming: 7 bases; J trimming: 0 bases; junction bases outside the gene matches: 1. The germline V gene has CDR1 MNHEY and CDR2 SMNVEV (reference sequence). CDR3 length: 14 residues. There are many counts of this clonotype. Its antigen is unidentified. Researchers attached unique molecular identifiers to individual cDNA molecules. One entry per CDR3 protein, called by TCRdb with MiXCR from the 5' RACE reads. The data show about 50,000 distinct CDR3 sequences, roughly 5.7% seen once. The input for sequencing was whole blood, taken at baseline. This sequence originates from an adult who was a healthcare worker with PCR-confirmed SARS-CoV-2 infection or an uninfected control (not recorded which). This chain joins TRBV27 and TRBJ2-2; 8 bases are a match to TRBD2. This chain's CDR3 is CASKLAANTGELFF. CDR3 DNA sequence: TGTGCCAGCAAACTAGCGGCGAACACCGGGGAGCTGTTTTTT.